What follows is one T cell receptor beta chain and its context. The antigen is not known. The PCR ran on 60 Vbeta and 13 Jbeta primers. Libraries were prepared by immunoSEQ multiplex PCR; TCRdb keeps only in-frame clonotypes and omits some of them. The repertoire has almost 65,000 clones, around four fifths of them found once; the top ten carry more than 5%. These data originate in a study of cytomegalovirus exposure and HLA in healthy donors. Whole-study context: Earlier findings included about 120 million unique TCR beta sequences obtained from about 170 million T cells. Study-wide findings and caveats: For most TCR sequences rarity was the rule, although some public TCRs occurred in many donors. Earlier analysis found most TCR beta V segments productive about 87% or about 30% of the time. What a later analysis showed was that several of the most significant clusters appeared linked to common viral pathogens.

From germline, CDR1 is SGHRS and CDR2 YFSETQ. J was trimmed by 4 bases and V by 4 bases; bases with no gene match: 6. The CDR3 totals 14 residues. The sample taken for sequencing was PBMCs. The receptor was derived from a male donor in good health and CMV-seropositive. This sequence joins TRBV5-1 and TRBJ2-5; 8 bases agree with TRBD1. This CDR3 reads CASSPTGGVETQYF. In DNA, the CDR3 is TGCGCCAGCAGCCCCACAGGGGGAGTAGAGACCCAGTACTTC.